This T cell receptor beta chain comes out of a study of CD8+CD57+ T cells in acquired aplastic anemia. Genomic DNA provided the template from which TCR beta VDJ and CDR3 profiles were obtained. TCRdb processed the reads anew with MiXCR; each CDR3 protein has one entry. The repertoire includes more than 150,000 distinct CDR3 sequences, roughly 64% of them detected once, and 40% to 55% sits in the top ten. Sequencing was done on a sample of sorted CD4+, CD8+, or CD8+CD57+ T cells (not recorded which) from PBMCs. The receptor comes from a human donor with severe aplastic anemia or a healthy control (not recorded which).

CDR3 loop: CASRTDPNTEAFF. The CDR3, as DNA: TGTGCCAGCAGAACCGACCCGAACACTGAAGCTTTCTTT. The chain has TRBV4-2 and TRBJ1-1, with D uncertain. Germline CDR1 and CDR2: LGHNA and YNFKEQ. This CDR3 is built from 13 residues. Trimming removed 6 bases at V and 1 base at J, with 9 bases between.